This T cell receptor beta chain was identified in a study of T cell repertoires in cytomegalovirus infection (dated by TCRdb to about 2019). About the study as a whole: Peptide stimulations targeted recently identified HLA-C-restricted CMV epitopes, whose presentation resists viral immunomodulation, together with well-studied HLA-B-restricted epitopes. The HLA type of each donor mattered for the analysis, because public TCR beta signatures pointed to carriage of CMV infection along with the matching HLA type.

On the study overall, not on this receptor specifically: The ex vivo response was dominated by HLA-C-restricted CMV-specific TCR beta clonotypes, and the single most frequent clonotype in two of eight donors was supplied by these HLA-C-restricted clonotypes. In both this cohort and an independent cohort of some 370 donors, the cumulative frequency of public TCR beta family members distinguished carriers of CMV infection plus the relevant HLA type.

The sample's treatment or condition, from its label and the paper: in vitro stimulation with specific CMV peptide epitopes to enrich CMV-specific T cells. As to this clonotype: Its antigen remains unidentified. No clone much larger than this one lies a single base away; base qualities are absent.

The CDR3 spans 16 residues, from the cysteine through the phenylalanine. Only CDR3 DNA remains: 48 bases, in frame from the first base. CDR1 and CDR2, per the germline V gene (reference sequence), are LNHNV and YYDKDF. V and J are truncated by 3 bases and 0 bases respectively, leaving an intervening sequence of 12 bases. The instrument was an Illumina HiSeq 1500. The public reads were run again by TCRdb, first through fastp at Q25 and then through MiXCR, and only productive beta chains were kept. Each entry merges the rows of one CDR3 protein and shows their most common DNA and genes. The sample records 600,000 to 700,000 distinct CDR3 sequences, 33% of which are singletons. The biggest ten clones account for over 15% of the sample.

The source material was cultured PBMCs, sampled from culture after CMV antigen stimulation. The clonotype originates from a human donor in good health (CMV status not recorded). Some clones in this sample may be carry-over from other donors' samples. The rearranged segments are TRBV15 and TRBJ2-4; the D gene remains uncertain. Read as DNA, the sequence is TGTGCCACCAGCAGCTTAAGGGCCGTAGCCAAAAACATTCAGTACTTC. Its product reads: CATSSLRAVAKNIQYF.